The entry below describes one T cell receptor beta chain. This receptor's antigen is unknown. No much larger clone exists at a distance of one base, and base qualities are not known. These data originate in a study of T cell responses to AZD1222 COVID-19 vaccine (dated by TCRdb to 2020 to 2023). About the full investigation: AZD1222 recipients given second doses at about 4 weeks or at about 12 weeks were pooled, since spike-specific TCR depth and breadth were not found to differ between the two schedules. TCR sequencing covered more than 230 trial participants: around 210 given two doses of AZD1222 and some 25 given two doses of MenACWY control vaccine. Enrollment into the trials was organized by age into subgroups of 18-55, 56-69 and 70-plus years, and those subgroups contained roughly 140, 27 and 60 TCR-sequenced participants, respectively. General findings and caveats noted by the study authors: After two AZD1222 doses, both the breadth and the depth of spike-specific TCRs were significantly higher than at day 0 and than in MenACWY recipients. Reportedly, close to half of the unique spike-specific TCRs recognized epitopes lying outside the regions that are mutated in the B.1.351 and B.1.1.7 variants. The 56-69-year group was small, and its depth increase did not reach significance, likely because of low power. The vaccine-associated CD4 TCRs covered the entire spike protein, and the dominant responses fell in regions 160-218 and 743-854. Because no day 14 peak-response samples were available, the repertoires could be characterized only after the peak T cell response. Conclusions about previously exposed vaccinees are limited because only six or seven AZD1222 recipients were SARS-CoV-2 seropositive at baseline. Participants were mostly white British, with more females than males. The authors suggested clonal diversity may have been underestimated.

What this sample's time point label stands for: baseline before first vaccination. The vaccinee samples were drawn from two UK trials, COV001 and COV002, one of which was a single-blind randomized controlled phase 2/3 trial testing AZD1222 (ChAdOx1 nCoV-19) in healthy adults. Trial participant PBMC samples were collected at day 0 and day 28 after the second dose for TCRbeta chain sequencing. The CDR3 regions of human TCRbeta chains were analyzed by immunosequencing. The study's processing was this. TCRs in the repertoires were matched against a reference library of SARS-CoV-2-specific TCRs that had been generated with the MIRA antigen-specificity platform. Breadth was defined as the fraction of unique TCRs that were SARS-CoV-2-associated, and depth was defined as the fraction of total T cells that were SARS-CoV-2-associated. Using the MIRA data, each spike-specific TCR was mapped to the spike region that the TCR reacts to and placed in a CD4 or CD8 class. Log10-transformed breadth and depth values were compared by one-way ANOVA with Sidak's multiple comparisons tests. Entries here come from immuneACCESS through TCRdb and include only in-frame sequences with V and J called. Some clones fail to appear in such tables; in the studies checked, an unresolved V gene covers under half of the shortfall, and the cause of the remainder is unknown. For V, J and clone size, that table is used; D and trimming come from the DNA. This sample holds 95,000 to 150,000 clones; approximately 90% were observed only once. The ten largest clones capture roughly 2.4% of the sample.

Inclusive of the bounding cysteine and phenylalanine, the CDR3 is 14 residues long. Only the CDR3 part of the read is kept: 42 bases, read in frame from the first base. The germline V gene encodes CDR1 SNHLY and CDR2 FYNNEI. Trimming takes 5 bases from V and 4 bases from J, and the germline ends sit 14 bases apart. The TCR sequence derives from an adult in good health. The sequence is built from TRBV2 and TRBJ1-1, with TRBD1 as a weak D call on 5 bases. The sequencing here drew on peripheral blood, taken on day 0 of AZD1222 vaccination. CDR3 region: CASSINRLGTEAFF. The DNA sequence is TGTGCCAGCAGTATCAACAGGTTAGGCACTGAAGCTTTCTTT.